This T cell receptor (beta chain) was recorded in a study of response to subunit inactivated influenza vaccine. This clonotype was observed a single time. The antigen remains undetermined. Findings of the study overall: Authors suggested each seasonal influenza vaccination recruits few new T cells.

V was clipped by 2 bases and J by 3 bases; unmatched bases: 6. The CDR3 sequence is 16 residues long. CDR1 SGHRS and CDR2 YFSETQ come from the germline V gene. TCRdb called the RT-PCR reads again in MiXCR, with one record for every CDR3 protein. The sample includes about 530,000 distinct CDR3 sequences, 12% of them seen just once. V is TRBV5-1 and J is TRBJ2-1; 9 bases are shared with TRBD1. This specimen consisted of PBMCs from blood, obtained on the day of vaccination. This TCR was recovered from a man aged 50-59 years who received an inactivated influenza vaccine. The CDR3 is CASSLEDRGVYNEQFF. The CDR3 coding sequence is TGCGCCAGCAGCTTAGAGGACAGGGGAGTCTACAATGAGCAGTTCTTC.